Presented here are 27 T cell receptor beta chains from one specimen sequenced in a study of metastatic and nonmetastatic thyroid tumors. TCRdb re-called clones via MiXCR from the PCR reads. The sample shows over 10,000 clones, 9% to 13% of them seen only once. Patients had received no treatment of any kind before thyroid surgery. Material for sequencing was blood. These receptors all stem from a female donor with papillary thyroid cancer or a benign thyroid nodule (not recorded which). Some clones in this sample may be carry-over from other donors' samples.

This clone was observed many times. The J gene is TRBJ2-7, the V gene TRBV28; D possibly corresponds to TRBD2 (6 bases). There are 14 residues in the CDR3. Germline V gene data show CDR1 as MDHEN and CDR2 as SYDVKM. Trimming removed 2 bases from V and 3 bases from J, with 11 bases in between. CDR3 bases: TGTGCCAGCAGTTTAGGGGGGAACTACTACGAGCAGTACTTC. Amino acids: CASSLGGNYYEQYF.

At least ten counts were recorded for this clone. The chain uses TRBV28 and TRBJ1-4; 8 bases line up with TRBD1. Per germline, CDR1 MDHEN and CDR2 SYDVKM. Trimming took 5 bases from V and 7 from J; bases not matched to a gene: 9. The CDR3 loop spans 15 amino acids. CDR3 loop: CASSKPGTGLEKLFF. In DNA, the CDR3 is TGTGCCAGCAGTAAACCCGGGACAGGCCTTGAAAAACTGTTTTTT.

This clone was found a few times. The chain combines TRBV11-2 with TRBJ2-5; D perhaps matches TRBD2 (6 bases). V dropped 6 bases and J dropped 1 base, with 12 bases sitting between them. CDR3 length: 14 residues. Germline assignment: CDR1 SGHAT and CDR2 FQNNGV. The CDR3 coding sequence is TGTGCCAGCAGTATTGGGGGGTCCCAAGAGACCCAGTACTTC. Translation gives CASSIGGSQETQYF.

This clone has a count of ten or more. The chain links TRBV9 to TRBJ1-2; no firm D call. This CDR3 has 12 amino acids. V lost 3 bases, J lost 8 bases, and 11 bases lay in between. CDR1 is SGDLS and CDR2 is YYNGEE in the germline V gene. The CDR3: CASSALPRGYTF. CDR3 in DNA: TGTGCCAGCAGCGCCCTCCCGCGGGGCTACACCTTC.

This clone is categorized as medium-sized. The chain has TRBV6-6 and TRBJ1-1; D is undetermined. The CDR3 runs to 16 residues. V lost 3 bases, J lost 5 bases, and 19 bases lay in between. The germline V gene encodes CDR1 MNHNY and CDR2 SVGAGI (reference sequence). CDR3 bases: TGTGCCAGCAGTTATAAGGCTCAACCTCCTAAAACTGAAGCTTTCTTT. This gives the protein CASSYKAQPPKTEAFF.

In this sample, this clone turned up many times. This sequence joins TRBV6-1 and TRBJ2-3; D is possibly TRBD1 (5 bases). The CDR3 has 14 amino acids. V dropped 0 bases and J dropped 4 bases, with 8 bases sitting between them. CDR1 MNHNS and CDR2 SASEGT come from the germline V gene. CDR3 sequence reads: CASSEALGPDTQYF. DNA for the CDR3: TGTGCCAGCAGTGAAGCGCTGGGGCCAGATACGCAGTATTTT.

This clone was seen ten or more times. CDR3 sequence (DNA): TGTGCCACCAGCCGCCGACAGGGCGGCAATCAGCCCCAGCATTTT. Translated: CATSRRQGGNQPQHF. This sequence joins TRBV15 and TRBJ1-5, with 7 nucleotides matching TRBD1. From germline, CDR1 is LNHNV and CDR2 YYDKDF (reference sequence). J was trimmed by 2 bases and V by 5 bases; bases with no gene match: 6. The CDR3 sequence is 15 residues long.

The table lists this clone with many counts. This rearrangement joins TRBV11-1 to TRBJ2-6; D unresolved. The CDR3 is 16 residues long. In germline, CDR1 is SGHAT, CDR2 FQDESV (reference sequence). V was trimmed by 0 bases and J by 4 bases, leaving 10 bases between them. CDR3 DNA sequence: TGTGCCAGCAGCTTAGCGCTAACGCAGGGGGCCAACGTCCTGACTTTC. This gives the protein CASSLALTQGANVLTF.

This CDR3 reads CATSEVAGATNEQFF. CDR3 nucleotide sequence: TGTGCCACCAGTGAAGTAGCGGGGGCCACCAATGAGCAGTTCTTC. The V gene is TRBV24-1, the J gene TRBJ2-1, with TRBD2 identical over 9 bases. This CDR3 contains 15 residues. V was clipped by 4 bases and J by 6 bases; unmatched bases: 6. The germline V gene encodes CDR1 KGHDR and CDR2 SFDVKD.

This clone has a handful of counts. The rearrangement links TRBV4-1 to TRBJ2-3, with D possibly called TRBD1 or TRBD2 (6 bases each). CDR3 length: 18 residues. Trimming took 3 bases from V and 6 from J, leaving 25 bases between them. The germline V gene has CDR1 MGHRA and CDR2 YSYEKL. CDR3 amino acids: CASSQARGSGIGIDTQYF. For the CDR3, the DNA is TGCGCCAGCAGCCAGGCCAGGGGTAGCGGAATAGGGATCGATACGCAGTATTTT.

This clone was picked up many times. This sequence joins TRBV3-1 and TRBJ2-5; D possibly uses TRBD1 or TRBD2 (5 bases each). The CDR3 extends over 16 amino acids. Germline CDR1 and CDR2: LGHDT and YNNKEL (reference sequence). With 5 bases removed from V and 1 base from J, the gap between germline ends came to 17 bases. The CDR3 sequence: CASSAGTRPLQETQYF. CDR3 nucleotides: TGTGCCAGCAGCGCCGGGACCAGACCTCTCCAAGAGACCCAGTACTTC.

Of note for this clone: This clone may be a read error of a much larger clone one base away. V is TRBV5-1 and J is TRBJ2-5, with 7 bases fitting TRBD1. Germline V gene lookup returns CDR1 SGHRS and CDR2 YFSETQ. V shed 4 bases and J 2 bases; nucleotides not matched to a gene: 8. This CDR3 has 15 residues. The CDR3: CASSPDRFGQETQYF. The CDR3 DNA is TGCGCCAGCAGCCCGGACAGGTTCGGACAAGAGACCCAGTACTTC.

There are many counts of this clone. The rearrangement joins TRBV20-1 to TRBJ1-6; D not resolved. Germline-derived CDR1 and CDR2 are DFQATT and SNEGSKA (reference sequence). The V gene lost 5 bases and the J gene lost 5 bases, with 13 bases spanning the gap. The CDR3 length is 14 residues. In nucleotides, the CDR3 is TGCAGTGCTCCCCTCGTTCGGGATAATTCACCCCTCCACTTT. This codes for CSAPLVRDNSPLHF.

This clone has ten or more counts. The chain has TRBV6-4 and TRBJ2-2; possibly TRBD2 for D (6 bases). The germline gives CDR1 MRHNA, CDR2 SNTAGT. The CDR3 runs to 15 residues. V was trimmed by 2 bases and J by 5 bases, leaving 12 bases between them. This CDR3 is CASSDQGGGTGELFF. The CDR3, as DNA: TGTGCCAGCAGTGACCAGGGAGGAGGAACCGGGGAGCTGTTTTTT.

At least ten counts were recorded for this clone. The chain uses TRBV20-1 and TRBJ2-3; D not resolved. The CDR3 spans 11 residues. V lost 5 bases and J 2 bases, leaving 5 bases between the germline ends. Germline lookup yields CDR1 DFQATT and CDR2 SNEGSKA (reference sequence). For the CDR3, the DNA is TGCAGTGCTGGGGACACAGATACGCAGTATTTT. It is translated as CSAGDTDTQYF.

The chain uses TRBV5-1 and TRBJ1-1; a possible D gene is TRBD1 (6 bases). CDR1 and CDR2 (germline): SGHRS, YFSETQ. This CDR3 region has 18 residues. The germline V and J ends were trimmed by 1 base and 1 base, with 20 bases remaining between them. In DNA, the CDR3 is TGCGCCAGCAGCTTGTTTTTTGTGGCAGGGGTCGGGAACACTGAAGCTTTCTTT. This encodes CASSLFFVAGVGNTEAFF.

This clone was counted at least ten times. The V gene is TRBV20-1, the J gene TRBJ2-3, with D unclear. Germline V gives CDR1 DFQATT, CDR2 SNEGSKA (reference sequence). Trimming cost V 4 bases and J 3 bases, with 8 bases left between them. This CDR3 is built from 12 residues. The CDR3: CSATVLTDTQYF. CDR3 nucleotides: TGCAGTGCTACCGTATTAACAGATACGCAGTATTTT.

This clone was counted at least ten times. This chain uses TRBV7-8 with TRBJ2-7; D might be TRBD2 (6 bases). Germline V gene lookup returns CDR1 SGHVS and CDR2 FQNEAQ. The CDR3 runs to 14 residues. V lost 3 bases and J 0 bases, leaving 9 bases between the germline ends. As DNA, the CDR3 is TGTGCCAGCAGCTTCTTGACTAGCTCCTACGAGCAGTACTTC. This gives the protein CASSFLTSSYEQYF.

Many counts were recorded for this clone. V is TRBV9 and J is TRBJ2-5; D is ambiguous. Germline CDR1 reads SGDLS; CDR2 reads YYNGEE. The CDR3 sequence is 17 residues long. V was pared by 3 bases and J by 0 bases, with 18 bases between. As DNA, the CDR3 is TGTGCCAGCAGCGGCAGCTTTAGTAGGGCTAACCAAGAGACCCAGTACTTC. It codes for CASSGSFSRANQETQYF.

This clone was observed at least ten times. This sequence joins TRBV2 and TRBJ2-7, with D possibly being TRBD1 (6 bases). This CDR3 has 15 amino acids. Per germline, CDR1 SNHLY and CDR2 FYNNEI. V was clipped by 8 bases and J by 0 bases, with 17 bases between them. The CDR3 DNA reads as TGTGCCAGCTCCCAGGGGACACAAAGCTCCTACGAGCAGTACTTC. This encodes CASSQGTQSSYEQYF.

Ten or more counts support this clone. The chain carries TRBV4-3 and TRBJ2-7; D ambiguous. This CDR3 spans 13 amino acids. V shed 4 bases and J shed 5 bases, with 12 bases lying between them. Germline CDR1 LGHNA, CDR2 YSLEER. The CDR3 here is CASSRQLDNEQYF. The DNA of the CDR3 is TGCGCCAGCAGCCGACAACTCGATAACGAGCAGTACTTC.

In its sample, this clone was seen many times. V gene TRBV3-1 combines with J gene TRBJ1-2; D is perhaps TRBD1 (6 bases). Germline CDR1 and CDR2: LGHDT and YNNKEL (reference sequence). The CDR3 consists of 12 residues. V lost 5 bases and J lost 2, with 6 bases in between. The CDR3 sequence: CASSDRNYGYTF. The CDR3 DNA is TGTGCCAGCAGCGACAGGAACTATGGCTACACCTTC.

This clone is labeled as medium-sized (0.01 to 0.1%). The rearrangement uses TRBV6-1 and TRBJ2-2, with D possibly being TRBD2 (5 bases). The V gene's germline CDR1 is MNHNS and CDR2 SASEGT. The CDR3 extends over 16 amino acids. Trimming cost V 6 bases and J 4 bases, with 18 bases left between them. The CDR3 sequence: CASRPVLVFGTGELFF. As DNA, the CDR3 is TGTGCCAGCAGGCCGGTACTAGTGTTTGGCACCGGGGAGCTGTTTTTT.

This clone was recorded many times. The gene calls are TRBV12-3 or TRBV12-4 and TRBJ2-7; no firm D call. CDR3 length equals 13 residues. Trimming left V 4 bases short and J 0 bases short, with 7 bases between. As DNA, the CDR3 is TGTGCCAGCAGTTCGTACAGCTCCTACGAGCAGTACTTC. Encoded protein: CASSSYSSYEQYF.

This clone was seen ten or more times. This chain uses TRBV5-1 with TRBJ1-4, with TRBD1 matching 7 bases. Germline V gene lookup returns CDR1 SGHRS and CDR2 YFSETQ. Germline trimming cut 0 bases from V and 8 bases from J; bases unmatched to any gene: 4. The CDR3 loop spans 14 amino acids. The CDR3 reads CASSLGQGGEKLFF. Here the CDR3 DNA reads TGCGCCAGCAGCTTGGGACAGGGAGGCGAAAAACTGTTTTTT.

This clone turned up a few times. The chain recombines TRBV5-5 with TRBJ2-4; 7 positions agree with TRBD1. Trimming removed 4 bases from V and 15 bases from J; junction bases left unmatched: 13. The germline gives CDR1 SGHKS, CDR2 YYEKEE (reference sequence). The CDR3 sequence is 13 residues long. CDR3 nucleotide sequence: TGTGCCAGCAGCACCGACCTGGGACAGCCCCTGTACTTC. Amino acid sequence: CASSTDLGQPLYF.

This clone has more than one count but fewer than ten. The chain is built from TRBV27 and TRBJ1-1; D is ambiguous. In germline, CDR1 is MNHEY, CDR2 SMNVEV (reference sequence). The CDR3 is 15 residues long. The V gene lost 6 bases and the J gene lost 2 bases, with 16 bases spanning the gap. CDR3 sequence (DNA): TGTGCCAGCAGAGTAACAAAGACGGAAAACACTGAAGCTTTCTTT. Translated, it gives CASRVTKTENTEAFF.